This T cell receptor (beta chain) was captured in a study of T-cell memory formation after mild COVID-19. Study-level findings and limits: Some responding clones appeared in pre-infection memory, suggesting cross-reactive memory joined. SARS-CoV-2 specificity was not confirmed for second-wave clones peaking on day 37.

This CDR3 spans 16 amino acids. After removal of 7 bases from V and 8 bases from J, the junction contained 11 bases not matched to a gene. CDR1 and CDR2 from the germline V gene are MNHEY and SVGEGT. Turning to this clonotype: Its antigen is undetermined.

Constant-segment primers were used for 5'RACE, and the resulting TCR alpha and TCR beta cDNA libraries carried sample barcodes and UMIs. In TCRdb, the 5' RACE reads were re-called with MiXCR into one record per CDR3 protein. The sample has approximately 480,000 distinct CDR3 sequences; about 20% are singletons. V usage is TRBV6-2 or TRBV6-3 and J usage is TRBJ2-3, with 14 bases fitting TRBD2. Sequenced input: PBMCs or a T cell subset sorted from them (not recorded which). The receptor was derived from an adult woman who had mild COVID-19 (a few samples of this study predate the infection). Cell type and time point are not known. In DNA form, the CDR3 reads TGTGCCAGCATCACGGGACTAGCGGGAGCGATGGCTACGCAGTATTTT. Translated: CASITGLAGAMATQYF.